Listed here are 32 T cell receptor beta chains from one sample, sequenced in a study of naive and memory T cell subsets. Study-wide points: Naive repertoires, especially CD8, held a few larger clonotypes, possibly memory cells re-expressing CD45RA.

The beta constant-region primer was an equimolar mix of two oligonucleotides covering TRBC1 and TRBC2. Four rounds of PCR amplified the ligated cDNA using nested alpha and beta constant-region primers plus SP2. From the UMI-ligation and nested PCR reads, TCRdb called clonotypes with MiXCR, one entry per CDR3 protein. Here the sample spans 140,000 to 150,000 distinct CDR3 sequences, about 23% being singletons. No cognate antigen is known for these TCRs. Sequencing was carried out using naive CD4+ T cells from blood. The receptors here all came from a human donor in good health.

The CDR3 coding sequence is TGTGCCAGCAGTAATCCGGACACCCCCAGGCAGCCCCAGCATTTT. Translating gives CASSNPDTPRQPQHF. The chain carries TRBV6-1 and TRBJ1-5, with D tentatively TRBD1 (5 bases). Germline CDR1 and CDR2: MNHNS and SASEGT. Trimming took 5 bases from V and 7 from J, leaving 18 bases between them. This CDR3 is 15 amino acids long.

This clonotype has just a few counts. The chain combines TRBV27 with TRBJ2-1, with D perhaps TRBD2 (6 bases). This CDR3 is built from 14 residues. Germline lookup yields CDR1 MNHEY and CDR2 SMNVEV (reference sequence). The V and J ends lost 3 bases and 10 bases respectively, with 16 bases between them. The DNA of the CDR3 is TGTGCCAGCAGTTTCGAGACTAGGTCGCGAGAGCAGTTCTTC. It encodes CASSFETRSREQFF.

The chain is built from TRBV4-1 and TRBJ1-3; the D is unclear. Germline CDR1 is MGHRA and CDR2 is YSYEKL. The V gene lost 1 base and the J gene lost 0 bases, with 7 bases spanning the gap. The CDR3 contains 15 residues. In DNA form, the CDR3 reads TGCGCCAGCAGCCAAGCTTGGATCTCTGGAAACACCATATATTTT. Its translation: CASSQAWISGNTIYF.

The chain combines TRBV9 with TRBJ2-7; D is unresolved. With 0 bases removed from V and 6 bases from J, the gap between germline ends came to 10 bases. Per the germline V gene, CDR1 is SGDLS and CDR2 is YYNGEE. The CDR3 has 13 amino acids. The CDR3 DNA is TGTGCCAGCAGCGTAGGGGGTTCGACCGAGCAGTACTTC. It translates to CASSVGGSTEQYF. The full variable domain, rest sourced from reference TRBV9 and TRBJ2-7, is DSGVTQTPKHLITATGQRVTLRCSPRSGDLSVYWYQQSLDQGLQFLIQYYNGEERAKGNILERFSAQQFPDLHSELNLSSLELGDSALYFCASSVGGSTEQYFGPGTRLTVT.

J is TRBJ1-1 and V is TRBV7-2, with D unclear. CDR3 length equals 15 residues. Germline assignment: CDR1 SGHTA and CDR2 FQGNSA. Between the trimmed V and J ends, which lost 1 base and 1 base, there was a span of 10 bases. The CDR3 region has the DNA TGTGCCAGCAGCTTAGTGGGGAGCTGGAACACTGAAGCTTTCTTT. This gives the protein CASSLVGSWNTEAFF. The full variable domain, in which reference TRBV7-2 and TRBJ1-1 provide the parts outside the CDR3, is GAGVSQSPSNKVTEKGKDVELRCDPISGHTALYWYRQSLGQGLEFLIYFQGNSAPDKSGLPSDRFSAERTGGSVSTLTIQRTQQEDSAVYLCASSLVGSWNTEAFFGQGTRLTVV.

V is TRBV20-1 and J is TRBJ2-5, with D maybe TRBD1 (6 bases). The V gene lost 4 bases and the J gene lost 4 bases, with 16 bases spanning the gap. The V gene's germline CDR1 is DFQATT and CDR2 SNEGSKA (reference sequence). This CDR3 comprises 14 residues. CDR3 sequence reads: CSANDGTGLETQYF. CDR3 DNA sequence: TGCAGTGCTAACGATGGTACAGGGTTAGAGACCCAGTACTTC.

This chain links TRBV30 with TRBJ1-5, with D unclear. The CDR3 sequence is 13 residues long. Germline V gene lookup returns CDR1 GTSNPN and CDR2 SVGIG (reference sequence). V was pared by 3 bases and J by 4 bases, with 10 bases between. CDR3 amino acids: CAWSGGSNQPQHF. In DNA, the CDR3 is TGTGCCTGGAGCGGAGGATCAAATCAGCCCCAGCATTTT. The full variable domain, in which reference TRBV30 and TRBJ1-5 provide the parts outside the CDR3, is SQTIHQWPATLVQPVGSPLSLECTVEGTSNPNLYWYRQAAGRGLQLLFYSVGIGQISSEVPQNLSASRPQDRQFILSSKKLLLSDSGFYLCAWSGGSNQPQHFGDGTRLSIL.

This clonotype was found many times. The V call is TRBV5-6, the J call TRBJ2-1; D is perhaps TRBD1 (5 bases). The CDR3 runs to 15 residues. Germline CDR1 and CDR2: SGHDT and YYEEEE. The V gene lost 2 bases and the J gene lost 5 bases, with 14 bases spanning the gap. The CDR3 is CASSLPRQGHNEQFF. CDR3 nucleotides: TGTGCCAGCAGCTTACCACGGCAGGGTCACAATGAGCAGTTCTTC.

The CDR3 is CSVDRISGNTIYF. CDR3 DNA: TGCAGCGTGGACAGGATCTCTGGAAACACCATATATTTT. The chain has TRBV29-1 and TRBJ1-3; 7 bases align to TRBD1. V shed 6 bases and J 0 bases; nucleotides not matched to a gene: 2. Germline assignment: CDR1 SQVTM and CDR2 ANQGSEA. The CDR3 totals 13 residues.

The chain couples TRBV5-1 to TRBJ2-5; the D is unclear. This CDR3 contains 13 residues. CDR1 and CDR2 (germline): SGHRS, YFSETQ. V lost 4 bases, J lost 4 bases, and 11 bases lay in between. The CDR3, as DNA: TGCGCCAGCAGCCCCTCCGTCACAGAGACCCAGTACTTC. Amino acid sequence: CASSPSVTETQYF.

The chain uses TRBV12-5 and TRBJ2-1; 12 nucleotides align to TRBD2. The V and J ends lost 2 bases and 4 bases, in that order; junction bases with no gene match: 0. This CDR3 is 15 amino acids long. Germline lookup yields CDR1 LGHNT and CDR2 FRNRAP. DNA for the CDR3: TGTGCTAGTGGTTTGCTAGCGGGAGGGTACAATGAGCAGTTCTTC. Its protein product is CASGLLAGGYNEQFF. Full variable domain (remainder filled in from reference TRBV12-5 and TRBJ2-1): DARVTQTPRHKVTEMGQEVTMRCQPILGHNTVFWYRQTMMQGLELLAYFRNRAPLDDSGMPKDRFSAEMPDATLATLKIQPSEPRDSAVYFCASGLLAGGYNEQFFGPGTRLTVL.

A few counts support this clonotype. The chain carries TRBV30 and TRBJ2-5; 11 bases match TRBD2. CDR3 length: 17 residues. In germline, CDR1 is GTSNPN, CDR2 SVGIG (reference sequence). V was pared by 5 bases and J by 5 bases, with 16 bases of the junction left unmatched. The chain's CDR3 is CAWSLSGRAGMTETQYF. In DNA form, the CDR3 reads TGTGCCTGGTCCCTTAGCGGGAGGGCCGGGATGACGGAGACCCAGTACTTC.

This clonotype was seen at least ten times. The gene calls are TRBV28 and TRBJ2-2; D is ambiguous. Deletions cut 3 bases from V and 6 bases from J, with 8 bases between. Germline CDR1 and CDR2: MDHEN and SYDVKM. The CDR3 is 13 residues long. CDR3 bases: TGTGCCAGCAGTTTCCTTCTAGCCGGGGAGCTGTTTTTT. Encoded protein: CASSFLLAGELFF.

The J gene is TRBJ2-5, the V gene TRBV3-1; weak D call: TRBD2 (5 bases). The V end was cut by 3 bases, the J end by 8 bases, with 16 bases between. The CDR3 runs to 14 residues. Germline CDR1 and CDR2: LGHDT and YNNKEL (reference sequence). CDR3 region: CASSQASGPGTQYF. DNA for the CDR3: TGTGCCAGCAGCCAGGCTAGTGGGCCGGGAACCCAGTACTTC.

The V gene is TRBV5-1, the J gene TRBJ1-1; TRBD1 agrees at 9 bases. V shed 3 bases and J 1 base; nucleotides not matched to a gene: 7. The CDR3 extends over 16 amino acids. The V gene's germline CDR1 is SGHRS and CDR2 YFSETQ. The CDR3 loop is CASSSIGGQGNTEAFF. The DNA for the CDR3 is TGCGCCAGCAGCTCCATCGGGGGACAGGGGAACACTGAAGCTTTCTTT.

As to this clonotype: An end of the junction differs from the germline gene, which may be a read error. This CDR3 is CAWTYRTGSSCEQYF. The CDR3 nucleotides read TGTGCCTGGACGTACCGGACAGGTTCGTCCTGCGAGCAGTACTTC. V usage is TRBV30 and J usage is TRBJ2-7, with 7 bases aligning to TRBD1. Germline values: CDR1 GTSNPN, CDR2 SVGIG (reference sequence). The length of the CDR3 is 15 residues.

This clonotype showed up just a few times. This chain links TRBV5-1 with TRBJ2-5, with 9 bases that match TRBD1. V shed 4 bases and J 2 bases; nucleotides not matched to a gene: 3. Germline V gives CDR1 SGHRS, CDR2 YFSETQ. This CDR3 has 14 residues. The CDR3 sequence is CASSRGQGQETQYF. CDR3 nucleotide sequence: TGCGCCAGCAGCCGCGGACAGGGGCAAGAGACCCAGTACTTC.

The chain carries TRBV9 and TRBJ1-2; tentatively, D is TRBD1 (6 bases). Deletions cut 0 bases from V and 0 bases from J, with 15 bases between. CDR1 SGDLS and CDR2 YYNGEE come from the germline V gene. This CDR3 region has 17 residues. The DNA of the CDR3 is TGTGCCAGCAGCGTAGGGCAGGGGAAGGGCACTAACTATGGCTACACCTTC. Its protein is CASSVGQGKGTNYGYTF.

The V call is TRBV5-4, the J call TRBJ2-1; possibly TRBD2 for D (5 bases). From germline, CDR1 is SGHNT and CDR2 YYREEE (reference sequence). The CDR3 sequence is 15 residues long. The ends were cut back, 3 bases at V and 4 bases at J, with 14 bases in the middle. For the CDR3, the DNA is TGTGCCAGCAGCTCCCGGGATCGCTATTACAATGAGCAGTTCTTC. It translates to CASSSRDRYYNEQFF.

This rearrangement joins TRBV19 to TRBJ2-7; either TRBD1 or TRBD2 may fit D (5 bases each). V gave up 0 bases and J gave up 0 bases, with 9 bases separating them. CDR3 size: 15 residues. Looked up from germline, CDR1 is LNHDA and CDR2 is SQIVND (reference sequence). CDR3 bases: TGTGCCAGTAGTATAGATACAGGACTCTCCTACGAGCAGTACTTC. This sequence encodes CASSIDTGLSYEQYF.

The chain has TRBV9 and TRBJ2-2; 8 bases align to TRBD2. The junction had 9 bases not matched to a gene; V was cut back by 3 bases and J by 5 bases. The germline gives CDR1 SGDLS, CDR2 YYNGEE. The CDR3 has 16 residues. The CDR3 is CASSALSGSMTGELFF. CDR3 bases: TGTGCCAGCAGCGCCCTAAGCGGGAGTATGACCGGGGAGCTGTTTTTT.

This clonotype has just a few counts. This sequence joins TRBV11-2 and TRBJ2-7; possible D gene TRBD2, 5 bases. Germline V gives CDR1 SGHAT, CDR2 FQNNGV. Deletions cut 5 bases from V and 4 bases from J, with 18 bases between. The CDR3 runs to 15 residues. The CDR3 reads CASSVNRGRGYEQYF. Written as DNA, the CDR3 is TGTGCCAGCAGCGTTAATAGAGGGAGAGGGTACGAGCAGTACTTC.

This chain joins TRBV20-1 and TRBJ1-2; a weak D match, TRBD1 (6 bases). Looked up from germline, CDR1 is DFQATT and CDR2 is SNEGSKA (reference sequence). CDR3 length: 10 amino acids. V was pared by 4 bases and J by 6 bases, with 6 bases between. CDR3 DNA sequence: TGCAGTGCTACAGGGGATGGCTACACCTTC. Translating gives CSATGDGYTF.

This clonotype was seen a few times. The V call is TRBV20-1, the J call TRBJ1-4; TRBD1 matches 8 bases. Germline assignment: CDR1 DFQATT and CDR2 SNEGSKA (reference sequence). This CDR3 contains 15 residues. The trim removed 6 bases at V and 3 bases at J, leaving 9 bases unmatched. The CDR3 loop is CSAPDRGASNEKLFF. The CDR3 DNA reads TGCAGTGCCCCAGACAGGGGAGCCTCTAATGAAAAACTGTTTTTT.

The chain has TRBV12-3 or TRBV12-4 and TRBJ2-7; D possibly corresponds to TRBD1 (6 bases). V dropped 4 bases and J dropped 3 bases, with 13 bases sitting between them. The CDR3 totals 14 residues. CDR3 amino acids: CASSYGTPIYEQYF. CDR3 sequence (DNA): TGTGCCAGCAGTTACGGGACACCCATCTACGAGCAGTACTTC.

This clonotype was recorded a few times. The chain combines TRBV12-3 or TRBV12-4 with TRBJ2-1; D may be TRBD2 (5 bases). The CDR3 covers 14 residues. The V gene lost 9 bases and the J gene lost 0 bases, with 12 bases spanning the gap. CDR3 sequence reads: CASRLAYSYNEQFF. The CDR3 coding sequence is TGTGCCAGTCGGCTAGCCTACTCCTACAATGAGCAGTTCTTC.

The chain is built from TRBV12-3 or TRBV12-4 and TRBJ2-5; D might be TRBD1 (5 bases). Trimming cost V 9 bases and J 3 bases, with 17 bases left between them. The CDR3 runs to 14 residues. The DNA of the CDR3 is TGTGCCAGGGTCCGGACACACGACAAAGAGACCCAGTACTTC. Residues: CARVRTHDKETQYF.

The V call is TRBV2, the J call TRBJ2-1; 11 bases fit TRBD2. Trimming removed 7 bases from V and 5 bases from J; junction bases left unmatched: 4. Germline V lookup: CDR1 SNHLY, CDR2 FYNNEI. The CDR3 length is 14 residues. The DNA of the CDR3 is TGTGCCAGCAAGTTAGCGGGAGGGAACAATGAGCAGTTCTTC. It encodes CASKLAGGNNEQFF.

The V and J genes are TRBV6-2 or TRBV6-3 and TRBJ2-5, with D tentatively TRBD2 (6 bases). CDR3 size: 17 residues. With 2 bases removed from V and 5 bases from J, the gap between germline ends came to 21 bases. From germline, CDR1 is MNHEY and CDR2 SVGEGT. CDR3 bases: TGTGCCAGCAGTTACGACCCTTGGAGGGGAGATCAGGAGACCCAGTACTTC. Encoded protein: CASSYDPWRGDQETQYF.

The rearrangement uses TRBV29-1 and TRBJ2-7; perhaps TRBD2 as D (6 bases). The germline V gene encodes CDR1 SQVTM and CDR2 ANQGSEA. The CDR3 loop spans 13 amino acids. Deletions cut 4 bases from V and 3 bases from J, with 13 bases between. The CDR3 bases are TGCAGCGTTGGTTTAATGGGGGGCTACGAGCAGTACTTC. This translates into CSVGLMGGYEQYF.

There are a few counts of this clonotype. J is TRBJ2-2 and V is TRBV15, with D possibly matching TRBD1 (5 bases). The CDR3 consists of 15 residues. The germline V gene has CDR1 LNHNV and CDR2 YYDKDF (reference sequence). Trimming shortened V by 0 bases and J by 2 bases, and 7 bases separated the two germline ends. The CDR3 protein is CATSRDRGNTGELFF. The CDR3 coding sequence is TGTGCCACCAGCAGAGATAGGGGTAACACCGGGGAGCTGTTTTTT.

There are a few counts of this clonotype. The chain carries TRBV28 and TRBJ2-7; 9 positions agree with TRBD1. The ends lost 4 bases at V and 1 base at J; junction bases unmatched: 5. CDR3 length equals 15 residues. CDR1 and CDR2 (germline): MDHEN, SYDVKM. CDR3 loop: CASSSWDRESYEQYF. The CDR3, as DNA: TGTGCCAGCAGTTCCTGGGACAGGGAATCCTACGAGCAGTACTTC.